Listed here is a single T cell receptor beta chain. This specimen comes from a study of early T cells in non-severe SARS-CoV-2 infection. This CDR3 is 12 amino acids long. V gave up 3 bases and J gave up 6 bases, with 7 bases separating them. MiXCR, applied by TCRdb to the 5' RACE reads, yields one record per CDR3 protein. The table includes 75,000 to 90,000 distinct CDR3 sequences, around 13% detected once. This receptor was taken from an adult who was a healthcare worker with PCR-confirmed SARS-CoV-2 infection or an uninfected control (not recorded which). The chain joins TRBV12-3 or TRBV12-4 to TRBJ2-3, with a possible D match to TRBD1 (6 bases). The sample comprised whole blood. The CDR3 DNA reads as TGTGCCAGCAGTTTTAGGGGGGATACGCAGTATTTT. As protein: CASSFRGDTQYF.